This T cell receptor beta chain derives from a study of long-term antiretroviral therapy in people with HIV. General study results and limits: Diversity measured after ART increased yet remained under transplant donor controls. The study found narrower CDR3 length ranges in HIV repertoires than in controls. Those clones which expanded before ART made up the dominant part of the repertoire at all time points.

Investigators performed immunoSEQ version v3.0 at survey level. Some clones are missing from TCRdb's copy, which holds only in-frame ones; the method was immunoSEQ multiplex PCR. This sample has some 35,000 clones, with more than 65% found just once. This clone was detected once. Its specificity is not known. The CDR3 has 14 amino acids. V lost 2 bases, J lost 2 bases, and 11 bases lay in between. Germline CDR1 is SGHDT and CDR2 is YYEEEE. Material: unsorted PBMCs, obtained 0.6 years after starting antiretroviral therapy. This TCR was sampled from a man between 18 and 35 years old with HIV. The V and J genes are TRBV5-6 and TRBJ2-7, with D maybe TRBD1 (6 bases). Here the CDR3 reads CASSFPGQTYEQYF. The CDR3 DNA sequence: TGTGCCAGCAGCTTCCCCGGACAGACCTACGAGCAGTACTTC.